What follows describes a single T cell receptor beta chain. This sample was included in a study of blood T cell repertoires in COVID-19. Under the authors' procedure: Scientists estimated how many nucleated cells there were by amplifying reference gene primers. Some clones are missing from TCRdb's copy, which holds only in-frame ones; the method was immunoSEQ multiplex PCR. V and J calls and clone size follow that table, whereas D and trimming were derived from the DNA. The sample lists around 26,000 clones, roughly four fifths occurring once. Germline trimming cut 3 bases from V and 1 base from J; bases unmatched to any gene: 8. The germline V gene encodes CDR1 SGHVS and CDR2 FQNEAQ. The CDR3 runs 16 residues.

The clonotype was recovered from a woman between 65 and 79 years old with COVID-19, enrolled during active disease. The J gene is TRBJ1-1, the V gene TRBV7-8; 7 positions agree with TRBD1. The sequencing sample was made of peripheral blood. The CDR3 nucleotides are TGTGCCAGCAGCTTGGCCACAGGGGTCCCGAACACTGAAGCTTTCTTT. Its protein product is CASSLATGVPNTEAFF.